Listed here are 4 T cell receptor beta chains from one sample, sequenced in a study of shared clonotypes between healthy human individuals. Clones were sequenced by immunoSEQ multiplex PCR, and TCRdb holds only the in-frame ones, with some missing. The table lists nearly 1 million clones, about 80% of them singletons. The sequencing input was memory CD4+ T cells sorted from blood. Subset indicated: CD45RA-negative fraction. The receptors here all came from a young man in good health.

This chain links TRBV6-5 with TRBJ1-2; the D gene is possibly TRBD1 (5 bases). The CDR3 is 14 amino acids. V was shortened by 4 bases and J by 0 bases, with 9 bases between the two germline ends. The germline CDR1 and CDR2 sequences are MNHEY and SVGAGI. The CDR3, as DNA: TGTGCCAGCAGTTCTCAGGGTCCTAACTATGGCTACACCTTC. Translation gives CASSSQGPNYGYTF.

This clone was counted a few times. The chain couples TRBV30 to TRBJ1-1; perhaps TRBD1 as D (6 bases). V shed 4 bases and J shed 9 bases, with 15 bases lying between them. The CDR3 totals 12 residues. Germline assignment: CDR1 GTSNPN and CDR2 SVGIG (reference sequence). The CDR3 spells CAWTRDINKAFF. The CDR3 region has the DNA TGTGCCTGGACCAGGGACATAAACAAAGCTTTCTTT.

This sequence joins TRBV7-3 and TRBJ2-1; D is ambiguous. CDR1 and CDR2 from the germline V gene are SGHTA and FQGTGA. This CDR3 comprises 20 residues. Trimming took off 0 bases at V and 0 bases at J, with 21 bases between the two ends. CDR3 amino acids: CASSLTEIGAPRSSYNEQFF. The CDR3 DNA sequence: TGTGCCAGCAGCTTAACGGAAATAGGCGCTCCACGGAGCTCCTACAATGAGCAGTTCTTC.

The genes are TRBV30 and TRBJ1-2, with D possibly being TRBD1 (5 bases). Germline loops: CDR1 GTSNPN, CDR2 SVGIG (reference sequence). The length of the CDR3 is 13 residues. The V gene lost 4 bases and the J gene lost 8 bases, with 17 bases spanning the gap. The CDR3 protein is CAWTGRRDGGYTF. The CDR3 nucleotides are TGTGCCTGGACAGGGCGCAGGGATGGGGGCTACACCTTC.